The T cell receptor (beta chain) under discussion was sequenced for a study of cytomegalovirus exposure and HLA in healthy donors. Study outcomes and limitations: Common viral pathogens seemed to be connected with several of the most significant clusters, according to a later analysis. For most subjects, TCR beta sequences were reported to predict HLA-A and HLA-B alleles with accuracy.

The V gene's germline CDR1 is MNHNS and CDR2 SASEGT. Germline trimming cut 6 bases from V and 4 bases from J; bases unmatched to any gene: 11. CDR3 size: 15 residues. Remarks on this clone: Its antigen is unidentified.

13 Jbeta primers and 60 Vbeta primers were used for the PCR. Data came from immunoSEQ multiplex PCR; TCRdb stores just in-frame clones and leaves some out. This table holds approximately 110,000 clones, 79% found once. The sample consisted of PBMCs. This TCR derives from a woman in her forties in good health and CMV-seronegative. V is TRBV6-1 and J is TRBJ2-7, with 8 bases aligning to TRBD1. The CDR3, as DNA: TGTGCCAGCAGAGTTGGACAGGGCGCGTATTACGAGCAGTACTTC. It yields the protein CASRVGQGAYYEQYF.